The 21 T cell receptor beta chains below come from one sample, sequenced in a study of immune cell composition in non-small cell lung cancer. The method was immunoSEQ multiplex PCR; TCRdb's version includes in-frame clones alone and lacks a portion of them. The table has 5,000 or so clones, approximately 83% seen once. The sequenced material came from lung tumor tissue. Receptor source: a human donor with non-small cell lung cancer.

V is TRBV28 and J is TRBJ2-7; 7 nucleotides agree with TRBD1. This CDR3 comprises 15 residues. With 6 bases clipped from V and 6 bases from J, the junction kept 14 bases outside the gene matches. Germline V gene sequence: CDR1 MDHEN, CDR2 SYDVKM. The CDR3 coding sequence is TGTGCCAGCAGGGGCCCCCGAAGGCCAGGGGGCGAGCAGTACTTC. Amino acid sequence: CASRGPRRPGGEQYF.

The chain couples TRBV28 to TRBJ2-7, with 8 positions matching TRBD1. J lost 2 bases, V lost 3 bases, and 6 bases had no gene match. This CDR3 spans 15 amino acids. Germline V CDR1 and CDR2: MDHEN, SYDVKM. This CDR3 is CASSFDRGPTYEQYF. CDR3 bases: TGTGCCAGCAGTTTTGACAGGGGCCCAACCTACGAGCAGTACTTC.

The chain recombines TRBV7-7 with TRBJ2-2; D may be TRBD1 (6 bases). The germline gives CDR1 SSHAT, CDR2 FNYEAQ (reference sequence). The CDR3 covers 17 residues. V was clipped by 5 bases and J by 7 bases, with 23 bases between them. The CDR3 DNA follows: TGTGCCAGCAGCCCAGCGATACAAACAGACAGGTTCGGGGAGCTGTTTTTT. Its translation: CASSPAIQTDRFGELFF.

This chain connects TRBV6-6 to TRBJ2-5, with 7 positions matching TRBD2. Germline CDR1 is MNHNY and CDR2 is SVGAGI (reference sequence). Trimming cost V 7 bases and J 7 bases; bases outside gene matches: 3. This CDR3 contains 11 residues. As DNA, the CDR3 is TGTGCCAGCACCGAGCGGGGGACCCAGTACTTC. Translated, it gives CASTERGTQYF.

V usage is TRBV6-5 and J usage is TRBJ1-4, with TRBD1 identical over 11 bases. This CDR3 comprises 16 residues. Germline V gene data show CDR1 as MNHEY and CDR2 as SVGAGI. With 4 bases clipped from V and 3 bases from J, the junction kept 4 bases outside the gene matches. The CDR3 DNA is TGTGCCAGCAGTTCAGGACAGGGGGCTGCTAATGAAAAACTGTTTTTT. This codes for CASSSGQGAANEKLFF.

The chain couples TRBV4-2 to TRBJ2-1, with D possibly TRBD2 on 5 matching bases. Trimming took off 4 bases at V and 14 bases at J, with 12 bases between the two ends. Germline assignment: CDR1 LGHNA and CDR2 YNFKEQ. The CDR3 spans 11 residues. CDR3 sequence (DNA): TGTGCCAGCAGCCGAGGACTCGAGGAGTTCTTC. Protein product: CASSRGLEEFF.

The CDR3 protein is CASSLVAGSSYEQYF. The CDR3 bases are TGTGCCAGCAGCTTAGTAGCGGGTTCCTCCTACGAGCAGTACTTC. The V gene is TRBV7-9, the J gene TRBJ2-7; 7 nucleotides line up with TRBD2. The V and J ends lost 1 base and 0 bases, in that order; junction bases with no gene match: 3. The germline CDR1 and CDR2 sequences are SEHNR and FQNEAQ (reference sequence). The CDR3 consists of 15 residues. Based on the CDR3 plus reference TRBV7-9 and TRBJ2-7, the full variable domain is DTGVSQNPRHKITKRGQNVTFRCDPISEHNRLYWYRQTLGQGPEFLTYFQNEAQLEKSRLLSDRFSAERPKGSFSTLEIQRTEQGDSAMYLCASSLVAGSSYEQYFGPGTRLTVT.

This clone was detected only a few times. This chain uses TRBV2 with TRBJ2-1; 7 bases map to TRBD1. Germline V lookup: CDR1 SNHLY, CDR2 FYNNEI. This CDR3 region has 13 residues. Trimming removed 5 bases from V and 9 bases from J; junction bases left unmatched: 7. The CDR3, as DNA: TGTGCCAGCAGTTGGACAGGAGATGGTGAGCAGTTCTTC. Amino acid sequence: CASSWTGDGEQFF.

This chain's CDR3 is CASSRQGHNSPLHF. The DNA of the CDR3 is TGTGCCAGCAGTCGACAGGGTCATAATTCACCCCTCCACTTT. The chain has TRBV28 and TRBJ1-6, with 7 bases fitting TRBD1. Losses at the gene ends were 5 bases for V and 5 bases for J; bases not matched to a gene: 3. This CDR3 is built from 14 residues. CDR1 is MDHEN, CDR2 SYDVKM, per germline. Combining the CDR3 with reference TRBV28 and TRBJ1-6 gives the whole variable domain DVKVTQSSRYLVKRTGEKVFLECVQDMDHENMFWYRQDPGLGLRLIYFSYDVKMKEKGDIPEGYSVSREKKERFSLILESASTNQTSMYLCASSRQGHNSPLHFGNGTRLTVT.

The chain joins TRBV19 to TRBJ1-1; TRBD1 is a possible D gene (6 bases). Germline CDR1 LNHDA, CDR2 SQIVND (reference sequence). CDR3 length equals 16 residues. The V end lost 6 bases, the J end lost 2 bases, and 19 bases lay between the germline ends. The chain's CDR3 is CASSSILGTPNTEAFF. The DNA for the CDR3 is TGTGCCAGTAGCAGCATTCTTGGGACACCCAACACTGAAGCTTTCTTT.

The DNA of the CDR3 is TGTGCCAGCAGTGAATGGACAGGAGGTAGGGAAGCTTTCTTT. Protein sequence: CASSEWTGGREAFF. This chain links TRBV25-1 with TRBJ1-1; the match to TRBD1 covers 7 bases. Looked up from germline, CDR1 is MGHDK and CDR2 is SYGVNS. The CDR3 runs 14 residues. V was pared by 1 base and J by 8 bases, with 7 bases of the junction left unmatched.

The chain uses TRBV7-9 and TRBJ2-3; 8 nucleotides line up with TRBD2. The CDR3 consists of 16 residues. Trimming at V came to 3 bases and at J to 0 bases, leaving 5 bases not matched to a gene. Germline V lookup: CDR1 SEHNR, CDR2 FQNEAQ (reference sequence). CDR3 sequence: CASSFGSGTSTDTQYF. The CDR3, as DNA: TGTGCCAGCAGCTTCGGTAGCGGGACTAGCACAGATACGCAGTATTTT.

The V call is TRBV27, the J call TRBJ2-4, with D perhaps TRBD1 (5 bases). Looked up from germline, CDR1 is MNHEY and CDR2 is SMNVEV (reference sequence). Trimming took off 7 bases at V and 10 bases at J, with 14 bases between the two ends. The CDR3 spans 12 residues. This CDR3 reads CASTSSREIQYF. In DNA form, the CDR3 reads TGTGCCAGCACCTCCTCCAGGGAAATTCAGTACTTC.

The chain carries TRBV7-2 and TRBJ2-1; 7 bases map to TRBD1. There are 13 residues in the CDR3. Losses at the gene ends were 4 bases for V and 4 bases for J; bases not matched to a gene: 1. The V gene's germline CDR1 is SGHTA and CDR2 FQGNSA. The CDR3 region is CASSSTGYNEQFF. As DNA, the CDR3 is TGTGCCAGCAGCTCGACAGGGTACAATGAGCAGTTCTTC.

The CDR3 spells CASSLAGRGGQPQHF. The CDR3, as DNA: TGTGCCAGCAGCTTGGCAGGCCGAGGGGGTCAGCCCCAGCATTTT. The chain is built from TRBV5-5 and TRBJ1-5, with D possibly being TRBD1 (6 bases). V was trimmed by 0 bases and J by 6 bases, leaving 13 bases between them. The CDR3 is 15 residues long. The V gene's germline CDR1 is SGHKS and CDR2 YYEKEE (reference sequence).

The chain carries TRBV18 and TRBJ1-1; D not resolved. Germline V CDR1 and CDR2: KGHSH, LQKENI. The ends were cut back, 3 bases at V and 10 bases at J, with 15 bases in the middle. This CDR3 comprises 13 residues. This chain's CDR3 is CASSPLTGLGAFF. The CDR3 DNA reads TGTGCCAGCTCACCGTTGACGGGGTTGGGAGCTTTCTTT.

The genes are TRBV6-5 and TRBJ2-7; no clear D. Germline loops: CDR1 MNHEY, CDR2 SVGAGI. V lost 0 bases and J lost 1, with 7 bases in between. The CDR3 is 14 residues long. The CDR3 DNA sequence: TGTGCCAGCAGTTACTCGTCAGGATCCTACGAGCAGTACTTC. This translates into CASSYSSGSYEQYF.

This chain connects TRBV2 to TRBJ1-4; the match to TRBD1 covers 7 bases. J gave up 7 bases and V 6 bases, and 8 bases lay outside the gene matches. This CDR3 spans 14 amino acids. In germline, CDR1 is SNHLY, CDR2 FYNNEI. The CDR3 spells CASRGLQGSEKLFF. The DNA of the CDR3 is TGTGCCAGCAGGGGGTTACAGGGGAGTGAAAAACTGTTTTTT.

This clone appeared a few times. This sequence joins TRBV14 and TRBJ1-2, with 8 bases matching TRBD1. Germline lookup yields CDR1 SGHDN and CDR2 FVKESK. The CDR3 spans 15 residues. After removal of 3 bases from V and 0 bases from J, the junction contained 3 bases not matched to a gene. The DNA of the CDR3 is TGTGCCAGCAGCCAGACAGGGGCAACTAACTATGGCTACACCTTC. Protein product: CASSQTGATNYGYTF.

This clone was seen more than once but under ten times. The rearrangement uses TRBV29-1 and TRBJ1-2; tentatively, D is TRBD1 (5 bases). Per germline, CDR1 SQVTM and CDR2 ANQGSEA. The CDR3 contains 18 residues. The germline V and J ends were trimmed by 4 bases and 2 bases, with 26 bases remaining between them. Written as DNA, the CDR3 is TGCAGCGTTGTGGATGGGGCGGGAGGCCCGGGGAGGAACTATGGCTACACCTTC. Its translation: CSVVDGAGGPGRNYGYTF.

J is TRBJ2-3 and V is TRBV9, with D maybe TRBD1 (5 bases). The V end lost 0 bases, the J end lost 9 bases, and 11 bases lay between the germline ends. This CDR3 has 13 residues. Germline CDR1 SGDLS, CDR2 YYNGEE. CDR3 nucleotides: TGTGCCAGCAGCGTAGATTCCAGGGAAACGCAGTATTTT. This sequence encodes CASSVDSRETQYF.